The clone carrying this T cell receptor (beta chain) was seen only a few times. The sample originates from a study of blood T cells in healthy people across ages. Together with a sample-barcoded 5' primer, a J-beta primer mix was included in a second PCR lasting about 6 to 11 cycles. A single record per CDR3 protein comes from TCRdb applying MiXCR to the 5' RACE reads. The table includes approximately 730,000 distinct CDR3 sequences, around 46% detected once. The ends were cut back, 6 bases at V and 1 base at J, with 12 bases in the middle. The CDR3 covers 14 residues. Looked up from germline, CDR1 is MNHEY and CDR2 is SMNVEV (reference sequence).

The origin of this receptor is a woman aged 60-75 years in good health. The chain has TRBV27 and TRBJ1-1; D might be TRBD1 (5 bases). What was sequenced was blood. Here the CDR3 DNA reads TGTGCCAGCAGCCCCTATGGACAGAACACTGAAGCTTTCTTT. This sequence encodes CASSPYGQNTEAFF.